Each of the 32 T cell receptor beta chains below was sequenced from the same sample in a study of T cell changes during pregnancy in multiple sclerosis (dated by TCRdb to 2018 to 2020). The library relied on the immunoSEQ multiplex PCR assay. TCRdb took over this immuneACCESS table, retaining in-frame rearrangements with V and J assigned. Such tables are incomplete; in checked studies, under half of the missing clones stem from an unresolved V gene, and the remainder is unexplained. For this sample the table gives tens of thousands of clones, of which 85% to 95% were detected only once. Of the sample, roughly 0.5% is held by the ten largest clones. The sample here was CD4+ T cells from peripheral blood mononuclear cells, taken in the first trimester of pregnancy. These receptors were collected from a female donor with multiple sclerosis, enrolled in a pregnancy study.

The chain recombines TRBV27 with TRBJ1-1; D might be TRBD1 (5 bases). V was shortened by 4 bases and J by 6 bases, with 24 bases between the two germline ends. Germline loops: CDR1 MNHEY, CDR2 SMNVEV (reference sequence). The CDR3 has 17 amino acids. The CDR3, as DNA: TGTGCCAGCAGTTATGTACAACCCGGGACTCGGGGCCCTGAAGCTTTCTTT. Protein sequence: CASSYVQPGTRGPEAFF.

The chain carries TRBV7-8 and TRBJ2-1, with 8 nucleotides matching TRBD1. The CDR3 length is 16 residues. Per the germline V gene, CDR1 is SGHVS and CDR2 is FQNEAQ. The junction had 10 bases not matched to a gene; V was cut back by 5 bases and J by 4 bases. DNA for the CDR3: TGTGCCAGCAGCCCCATCAGCGGACAGGGTTACAATGAGCAGTTCTTC. The encoded protein is CASSPISGQGYNEQFF.

V and J are TRBV27 and TRBJ2-2; 7 bases line up with TRBD2. After removal of 3 bases from V and 1 base from J, the junction contained 17 bases not matched to a gene. Germline CDR1 and CDR2: MNHEY and SMNVEV (reference sequence). The CDR3 runs to 20 residues. The CDR3 DNA reads as TGTGCCAGCAGTTTGATAAAACGTTTGGGGCTAGCGGAGAACACCGGGGAGCTGTTTTTT. This sequence encodes CASSLIKRLGLAENTGELFF.

The gene calls are TRBV7-9 and TRBJ2-1; a weak D match, TRBD1 (6 bases). Germline V gene data show CDR1 as SEHNR and CDR2 as FQNEAQ (reference sequence). V shed 6 bases and J shed 7 bases, with 16 bases lying between them. The CDR3 length is 14 residues. CDR3 in DNA: TGTGCCAGCAGGGGGGTCAGGGGAAGGAATGAGCAGTTCTTC. Translated: CASRGVRGRNEQFF.

This clone occurred once. The genes are TRBV5-1 and TRBJ2-2; TRBD1 might be the D (5 bases). V shed 3 bases and J shed 2 bases, with 14 bases lying between them. The CDR3 is 16 residues long. Germline CDR1 SGHRS, CDR2 YFSETQ. The CDR3 DNA reads TGCGCCAGCAGCTCAAGACAGTCTTTTAACACCGGGGAGCTGTTTTTT. Translation: CASSSRQSFNTGELFF.

J is TRBJ1-1 and V is TRBV20-1; D not certain. Trimming stripped 4 bases from V and 2 bases from J, with 5 bases between. The germline gives CDR1 DFQATT, CDR2 SNEGSKA (reference sequence). The CDR3 runs to 11 residues. The CDR3 coding sequence is TGCAGTGCTATCGGTAACACTGAAGCTTTCTTT. Translated: CSAIGNTEAFF.

This chain joins TRBV7-9 and TRBJ1-5; 9 bases agree with TRBD1. V dropped 1 base and J dropped 6; count of bases not matched to a gene: 7. Germline assignment: CDR1 SEHNR and CDR2 FQNEAQ (reference sequence). This CDR3 region has 16 residues. CDR3 sequence (DNA): TGTGCCAGCAGCTTAGGGGACAGGGCTTTTCCTCAGCCCCAGCATTTT. Protein sequence: CASSLGDRAFPQPQHF. Full variable domain (rest looked up from reference TRBV7-9 and TRBJ1-5): DTGVSQNPRHKITKRGQNVTFRCDPISEHNRLYWYRQTLGQGPEFLTYFQNEAQLEKSRLLSDRFSAERPKGSFSTLEIQRTEQGDSAMYLCASSLGDRAFPQPQHFGDGTRLSIL.

This chain links TRBV27 with TRBJ2-7; D not resolved. Germline CDR1 reads MNHEY; CDR2 reads SMNVEV (reference sequence). CDR3 length: 13 residues. V lost 6 bases and J 0 bases, leaving 9 bases between the germline ends. The CDR3 region has the DNA TGTGCCAGCAGGCGGCACTCCTCCTACGAGCAGTACTTC. This encodes CASRRHSSYEQYF.

The chain couples TRBV5-8 to TRBJ2-5; D not resolved. CDR3 size: 12 residues. The V gene's germline CDR1 is SGHTS and CDR2 YDEGEE. Trimming cost V 2 bases and J 5 bases, with 7 bases left between them. The CDR3 region is CASSLTRETQYF. CDR3 coding DNA: TGTGCCAGCAGCTTAACGCGGGAGACCCAGTACTTC.

The chain uses TRBV7-9 and TRBJ2-1, with 8 nucleotides matching TRBD1. CDR3 length: 16 residues. Germline V gene sequence: CDR1 SEHNR, CDR2 FQNEAQ (reference sequence). V shed 5 bases and J 6 bases; nucleotides not matched to a gene: 12. The CDR3 is CASSPRETGVVNEQFF. The CDR3 nucleotides read TGTGCCAGCAGCCCAAGGGAGACAGGGGTTGTCAATGAGCAGTTCTTC.

This clone was detected only once. The chain couples TRBV5-6 to TRBJ2-7; possible D gene TRBD2, 5 bases. This CDR3 has 16 amino acids. In germline, CDR1 is SGHDT, CDR2 YYEEEE. Trimming shortened V by 1 base and J by 2 bases, and 16 bases separated the two germline ends. The CDR3 nucleotides read TGTGCCAGCAGCTTGACGAGCGGATTAACTCCCTACGAGCAGTACTTC. Encoded protein: CASSLTSGLTPYEQYF.

This chain uses TRBV10-3 with TRBJ2-2, with 7 nucleotides matching TRBD1. Germline lookup yields CDR1 ENHRY and CDR2 SYGVKD. The CDR3 consists of 14 residues. With V trimmed by 3 bases and J by 7 bases, 5 bases remained unmatched. The CDR3 loop reads CAISEQGQGGELFF. The CDR3, as DNA: TGTGCCATCAGTGAACAGGGGCAGGGCGGGGAGCTGTTTTTT.

The chain is built from TRBV5-1 and TRBJ2-3; 9 positions agree with TRBD2. Losses at the gene ends were 4 bases for V and 1 base for J; bases not matched to a gene: 4. CDR3 length equals 15 residues. CDR1 and CDR2 from the germline V gene are SGHRS and YFSETQ. The CDR3 bases are TGCGCCAGCAGCCTTGAGCGGGGGGGCACAGATACGCAGTATTTT. It yields the protein CASSLERGGTDTQYF.

In DNA form, the CDR3 reads TGTGCCAGTTTGAACCGGGGCTCCTACAATGAGCAGTTCTTC. Translated, it gives CASLNRGSYNEQFF. The chain links TRBV7-2 to TRBJ2-1, with a possible D match to TRBD2 (5 bases). From germline, CDR1 is SGHTA and CDR2 FQGNSA. The CDR3 contains 14 residues. Trimming cost V 9 bases and J 0 bases, with 12 bases left between them.

The rearrangement links TRBV5-1 to TRBJ2-3; TRBD1 aligns across 10 bases. V was pared by 6 bases and J by 1 base, with 5 bases of the junction left unmatched. This CDR3 has 15 amino acids. Germline V lookup: CDR1 SGHRS, CDR2 YFSETQ. CDR3 region: CASTSGTGGTDTQYF. Written as DNA, the CDR3 is TGCGCCAGCACCTCGGGGACAGGGGGCACAGATACGCAGTATTTT.

This chain joins TRBV10-3 and TRBJ2-3, with 8 bases that match TRBD2. The CDR3 length is 14 residues. V lost 11 bases and J lost 3; bases outside the gene matches: 10. Germline-derived CDR1 and CDR2 are ENHRY and SYGVKD. Written as DNA, the CDR3 is TGTGCCTCCCTAGCGGGTGGCGTTACAGATACGCAGTATTTT. Its translation: CASLAGGVTDTQYF.

The CDR3 here is CASSLGPSRYEQYF. CDR3 DNA: TGTGCCAGCAGCTTAGGCCCAAGCCGCTACGAGCAGTACTTC. The gene calls are TRBV7-2 and TRBJ2-7; unclear D gene. Trimming stripped 1 base from V and 3 bases from J, with 10 bases between. In germline, CDR1 is SGHTA, CDR2 FQGNSA. This CDR3 has 14 residues.

This chain links TRBV10-2 with TRBJ1-2, with 7 bases aligning to TRBD1. The germline CDR1 and CDR2 sequences are WSHSY and SAAADI. J was trimmed by 7 bases and V by 10 bases; bases with no gene match: 12. This CDR3 region has 13 residues. CDR3 in DNA: TGCGCCATCAGACAGGGAGCTATTCCTGGCTACACCTTC. Residues: CAIRQGAIPGYTF.

With regard to this clone: The junction departs from the called germline gene at one end, perhaps through a read error. The gene calls are TRBV7-7 and TRBJ2-5, with TRBD2 identical over 16 bases. CDR3 length equals 14 residues. Germline CDR1 is SSHAT and CDR2 is FNYEAQ (reference sequence). The CDR3, as DNA: TGTGCTAGCAGCCCGGGACTAGCGGGGGGGGCCCAGTACTTC. Its translation: CASSPGLAGGAQYF.

This clone was recorded only once. The chain has TRBV19 and TRBJ1-2; TRBD1 agrees at 7 bases. The V and J ends lost 6 bases and 7 bases, in that order; junction bases with no gene match: 8. Per germline, CDR1 LNHDA and CDR2 SQIVND (reference sequence). The CDR3 consists of 13 residues. DNA for the CDR3: TGTGCCAGTAGCACGGACAGGCAGGGTGGCTACACCTTC. Translated, it gives CASSTDRQGGYTF.

J is TRBJ2-1 and V is TRBV19, with 8 bases fitting TRBD2. This CDR3 region has 16 residues. Germline CDR1 and CDR2: LNHDA and SQIVND (reference sequence). Trimming at V came to 6 bases and at J to 6 bases, leaving 13 bases not matched to a gene. Here the CDR3 reads CASSLLGAGATNEQFF. CDR3 bases: TGTGCCAGTAGCCTCCTTGGAGCGGGGGCCACCAATGAGCAGTTCTTC.

This chain uses TRBV6-5 with TRBJ2-5, with TRBD2 as a possible D gene (6 bases). This CDR3 contains 14 residues. V dropped 2 bases and J dropped 2 bases, with 9 bases sitting between them. Germline V gives CDR1 MNHEY, CDR2 SVGAGI. The CDR3 loop reads CASSYAAGQETQYF. The CDR3 bases are TGTGCCAGCAGTTACGCGGCGGGACAAGAGACCCAGTACTTC.

The J gene is TRBJ2-5, the V gene TRBV2; 7 nucleotides line up with TRBD1. CDR3 length equals 16 residues. The germline V gene has CDR1 SNHLY and CDR2 FYNNEI. After removal of 5 bases from V and 5 bases from J, the junction contained 14 bases not matched to a gene. The CDR3: CASSYLGGDIIETQYF. The CDR3 nucleotides read TGTGCCAGCAGTTATTTAGGGGGCGATATTATTGAGACCCAGTACTTC.

This chain links TRBV15 with TRBJ2-1; D not certain. Trimming removed 0 bases from V and 10 bases from J, with 7 bases in between. The CDR3 is 12 residues long. Germline CDR1 and CDR2: LNHNV and YYDKDF (reference sequence). The CDR3 sequence is CATSRDKAEQFF. In nucleotides, the CDR3 is TGTGCCACCAGCAGAGATAAAGCGGAGCAGTTCTTC.

The chain has TRBV29-1 and TRBJ2-7; D unresolved. Germline V gene data show CDR1 as SQVTM and CDR2 as ANQGSEA. The ends were cut back, 4 bases at V and 4 bases at J, with 8 bases in the middle. The CDR3 contains 11 residues. CDR3 amino acids: CSVVSGYEQYF. The DNA of the CDR3 is TGCAGCGTTGTATCGGGTTACGAGCAGTACTTC.

V usage is TRBV10-3 and J usage is TRBJ2-5; 9 nucleotides agree with TRBD2. V gave up 2 bases and J gave up 4 bases; unmatched junction bases: 17. CDR1 and CDR2 from the germline V gene are ENHRY and SYGVKD. There are 19 residues in the CDR3. The DNA of the CDR3 is TGTGCCATCAGTGAGGCCCACTCCGCGGGGGGGCGGTCGGGAGAGACCCAGTACTTC. This translates into CAISEAHSAGGRSGETQYF.

This rearrangement joins TRBV4-1 to TRBJ1-2; D uncertain. Germline assignment: CDR1 MGHRA and CDR2 YSYEKL. Trimming removed 1 base at V and 5 bases at J, with 11 bases between. This CDR3 has 14 residues. CDR3 bases: TGCGCCAGCAGCCAAGTGGCGGTGGGTTATGGCTACACCTTC. It codes for CASSQVAVGYGYTF.

The chain is built from TRBV5-1 and TRBJ2-1; D gene ambiguous. CDR3 length equals 15 residues. V lost 4 bases and J 6 bases, leaving 17 bases between the germline ends. The germline gives CDR1 SGHRS, CDR2 YFSETQ. The CDR3 sequence: CASSLRSPSFNEQFF. In nucleotides, the CDR3 is TGCGCCAGCAGCCTCCGGTCCCCGTCGTTCAATGAGCAGTTCTTC. Full variable domain (remainder filled in from reference TRBV5-1 and TRBJ2-1): KAGVTQTPRYLIKTRGQQVTLSCSPISGHRSVSWYQQTPGQGLQFLFEYFSETQRNKGNFPGRFSGRQFSNSRSEMNVSTLELGDSALYLCASSLRSPSFNEQFFGPGTRLTVL.

The rearrangement joins TRBV2 to TRBJ1-5, with 8 bases matching TRBD1. Germline V gene lookup returns CDR1 SNHLY and CDR2 FYNNEI. V dropped 5 bases and J dropped 6; count of bases not matched to a gene: 12. The CDR3 has 16 amino acids. The CDR3 DNA reads as TGTGCCAGCAGTCCGGGGGGCAGGGGGCTGGGTCAGCCCCAGCATTTT. It is translated as CASSPGGRGLGQPQHF. Full variable domain (missing parts from reference TRBV2 and TRBJ1-5): EPEVTQTPSHQVTQMGQEVILRCVPISNHLYFYWYRQILGQKVEFLVSFYNNEISEKSEIFDDQFSVERPDGSNFTLKIRSTKLEDSAMYFCASSPGGRGLGQPQHFGDGTRLSIL.

The chain uses TRBV5-8 and TRBJ1-6; perhaps TRBD1 as D (5 bases). This CDR3 spans 14 amino acids. Per germline, CDR1 SGHTS and CDR2 YDEGEE. V gave up 2 bases and J gave up 5 bases, with 8 bases separating them. CDR3 bases: TGTGCCAGCAGCTTTCGGGGGAATAATTCACCCCTCCACTTT. Its protein product is CASSFRGNNSPLHF.

V is TRBV11-2 and J is TRBJ2-7; D is perhaps TRBD2 (6 bases). This CDR3 is built from 12 residues. V was pared by 5 bases and J by 8 bases, with 13 bases between. CDR1 and CDR2 from the germline V gene are SGHAT and FQNNGV. CDR3 residues: CASSIGTGKQYF. CDR3 bases: TGTGCCAGCAGCATCGGGACTGGGAAGCAGTACTTC.

The chain links TRBV12-5 to TRBJ1-5; D unresolved. V lost 2 bases to trimming and J lost 8 bases, with 16 bases between them. The CDR3 contains 15 residues. Germline V gene sequence: CDR1 LGHNT, CDR2 FRNRAP. CDR3 in DNA: TGTGCTAGTGGTTTGAGTAATAGGGTCGGGGAGCCCCAGCATTTT. It specifies CASGLSNRVGEPQHF.